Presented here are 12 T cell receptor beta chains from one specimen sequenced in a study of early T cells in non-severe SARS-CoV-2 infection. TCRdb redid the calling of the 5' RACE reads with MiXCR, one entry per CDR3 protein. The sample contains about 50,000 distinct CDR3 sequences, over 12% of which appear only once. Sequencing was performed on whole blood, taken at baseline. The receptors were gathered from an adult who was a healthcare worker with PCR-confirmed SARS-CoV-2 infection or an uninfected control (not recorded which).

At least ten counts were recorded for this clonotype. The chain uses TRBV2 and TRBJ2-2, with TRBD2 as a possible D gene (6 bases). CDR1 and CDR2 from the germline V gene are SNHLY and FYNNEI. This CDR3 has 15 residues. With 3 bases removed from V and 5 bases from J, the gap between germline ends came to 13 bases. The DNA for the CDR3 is TGTGCCAGCAGTGATGAGGGAGGAGGGACCGGGGAGCTGTTTTTT. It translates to CASSDEGGGTGELFF.

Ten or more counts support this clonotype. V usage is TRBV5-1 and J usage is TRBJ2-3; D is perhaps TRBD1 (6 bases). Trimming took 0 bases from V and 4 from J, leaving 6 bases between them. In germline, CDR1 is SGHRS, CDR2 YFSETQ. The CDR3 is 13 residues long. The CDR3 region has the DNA TGCGCCAGCAGCTTGGCAGGGGCAGATACGCAGTATTTT. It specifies CASSLAGADTQYF.

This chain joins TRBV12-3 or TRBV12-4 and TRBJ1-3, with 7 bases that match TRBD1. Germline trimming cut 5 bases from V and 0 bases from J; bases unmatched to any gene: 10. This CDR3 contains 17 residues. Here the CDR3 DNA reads TGTGCCAGCAGTCCTCCCTTGGGACAGATCTCTGGAAACACCATATATTTT. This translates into CASSPPLGQISGNTIYF.

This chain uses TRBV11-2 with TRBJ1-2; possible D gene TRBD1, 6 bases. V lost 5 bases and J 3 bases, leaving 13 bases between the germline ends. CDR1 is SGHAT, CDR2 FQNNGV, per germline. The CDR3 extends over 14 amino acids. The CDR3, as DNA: TGTGCCAGCAGCGTCGACAGGCTTCACTATGGCTACACCTTC. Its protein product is CASSVDRLHYGYTF.

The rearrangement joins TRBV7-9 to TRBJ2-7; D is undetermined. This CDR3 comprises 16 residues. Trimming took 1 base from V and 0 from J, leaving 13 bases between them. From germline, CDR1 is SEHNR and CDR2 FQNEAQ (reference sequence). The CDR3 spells CASSLDNSLSSYEQYF. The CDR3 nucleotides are TGTGCCAGCAGCTTAGATAACAGCTTGAGCTCCTACGAGCAGTACTTC.

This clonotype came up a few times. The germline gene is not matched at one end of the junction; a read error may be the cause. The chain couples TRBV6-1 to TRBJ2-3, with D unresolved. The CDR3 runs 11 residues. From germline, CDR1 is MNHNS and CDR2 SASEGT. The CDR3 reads CASREEDTQYF. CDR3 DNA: TGTGCCAGCAGGGAAGAGGATACGCAGTATTTT.

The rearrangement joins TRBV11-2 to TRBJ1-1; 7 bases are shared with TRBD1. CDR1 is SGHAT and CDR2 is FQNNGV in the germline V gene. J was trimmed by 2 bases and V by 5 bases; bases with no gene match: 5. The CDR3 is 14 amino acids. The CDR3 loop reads CASSVRDRNTEAFF. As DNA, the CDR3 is TGTGCCAGCAGCGTTAGGGACAGAAACACTGAAGCTTTCTTT.

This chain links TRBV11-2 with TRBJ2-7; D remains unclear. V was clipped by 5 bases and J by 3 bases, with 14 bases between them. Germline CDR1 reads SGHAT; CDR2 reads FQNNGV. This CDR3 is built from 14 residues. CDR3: CASSQPGRSYEQYF. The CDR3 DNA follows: TGTGCCAGCAGCCAACCAGGACGGAGCTACGAGCAGTACTTC.

The CDR3 DNA reads as TGTGCCAGCAGTGGGACAGTCAAAGAGACCCAGTACTTC. This encodes CASSGTVKETQYF. The genes are TRBV27 and TRBJ2-5, with TRBD1 matching 7 bases. Germline values: CDR1 MNHEY, CDR2 SMNVEV (reference sequence). V lost 5 bases to trimming and J lost 3 bases; unmatched junction nucleotides: 3. CDR3 length: 13 residues.

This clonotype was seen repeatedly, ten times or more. In DNA form, the CDR3 reads TGCGCCAGCAGCTTGGGGGGCTTCTCCTACAATGAGCAGTTCTTC. Residues: CASSLGGFSYNEQFF. This chain joins TRBV5-1 and TRBJ2-1; D perhaps matches TRBD1 (5 bases). The CDR3 runs 15 residues. Germline-derived CDR1 and CDR2 are SGHRS and YFSETQ. With 0 bases removed from V and 0 bases from J, the gap between germline ends came to 7 bases.

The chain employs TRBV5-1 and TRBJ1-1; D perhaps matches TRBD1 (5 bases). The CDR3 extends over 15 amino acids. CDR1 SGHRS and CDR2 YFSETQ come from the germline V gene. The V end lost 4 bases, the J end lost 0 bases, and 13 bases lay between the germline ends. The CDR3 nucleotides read TGCGCCAGCAGCCTGGGGCGACAAATGAACACTGAAGCTTTCTTT. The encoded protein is CASSLGRQMNTEAFF.

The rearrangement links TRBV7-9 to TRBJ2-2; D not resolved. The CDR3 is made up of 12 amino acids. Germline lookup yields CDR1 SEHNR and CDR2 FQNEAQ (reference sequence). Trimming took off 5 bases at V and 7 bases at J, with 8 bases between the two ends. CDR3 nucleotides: TGTGCCAGCAGCCCAACTATCGGGGAGCTGTTTTTT. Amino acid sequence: CASSPTIGELFF. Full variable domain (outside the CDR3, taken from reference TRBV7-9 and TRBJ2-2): DTGVSQNPRHKITKRGQNVTFRCDPISEHNRLYWYRQTLGQGPEFLTYFQNEAQLEKSRLLSDRFSAERPKGSFSTLEIQRTEQGDSAMYLCASSPTIGELFFGEGSRLTVL.